This TCR beta chain derives from a study of CD8+ T cells in alopecia areata. The treatment here: oral pan-JAK inhibitor, 5-10 mg twice daily. Study-wide results and limits: The study found higher clonality in lesional than normal scalp, especially in alopecia totalis/universalis. During tofacitinib treatment, many expanded lesional clones remained in scalp and blood. With just one nonresponder, it is still uncertain whether baseline CD8+ expansion relates to response.

Per the germline V gene, CDR1 is MNHEY and CDR2 is SVGAGI. The germline V and J ends were trimmed by 2 bases and 1 base, with 8 bases remaining between them. The CDR3 consists of 14 residues. Extracted RNA was reverse transcribed, and the resulting cDNA served as sequencing template. TCRdb's table, derived via immunoSEQ multiplex PCR, lists solely in-frame clones and lacks some. The repertoire has more than 150,000 clones, roughly 46% of them found once; the top ten carry 10%. Regarding this clone: Its specificity is not known.

V and J are TRBV6-5 and TRBJ2-5; perhaps D is TRBD1 or TRBD2 (5 bases each). Specimen: CD8+ T cells sorted from blood, collected at week 52, from a patient treated with tofacitinib. This receptor was obtained from a human donor with alopecia areata. The CDR3: CASSYGGSQETQYF. CDR3 sequence (DNA): TGTGCCAGCAGTTACGGGGGAAGCCAAGAGACCCAGTACTTC.